This is a list of T cell receptor beta chains from one sample in a study of cytomegalovirus exposure and HLA in healthy donors. Repertoires were generated with immunoSEQ multiplex PCR, while TCRdb's copy carries only in-frame clones and drops some. The sample lists roughly 300,000 clones, roughly 89% occurring once. Sequenced material: PBMCs. The receptors shown here come from a man in his forties in good health and CMV-seropositive. Both conserved end residues are part of each CDR3. Clone size is stated in some rows and not others, as once, few, many or a class when expanded.

.	TRBV28	TRBJ2-1	15	CASSFSGASYNEQFF
.	TRBV19	TRBJ1-5	15	CASRTTDYSNQPQHF
.	TRBV5-6	TRBJ2-5	15	CASSLEAKRWETQYF
.	TRBV28	TRBJ2-3	15	CASSRQGASTDTQYF
.	TRBV19	TRBJ2-3	13	CASSGAGTDTQYF
few	TRBV5-1	TRBJ1-1	16	CASSLGLGQGWPEAFF
few	TRBV19	TRBJ1-4	16	CASSMQGRATNEKLFF
.	TRBV28	TRBJ2-5	14	CASNFRGLQETQYF
.	TRBV28	TRBJ2-7	12	CASRDGLSEQYF
.	TRBV6-5	TRBJ2-5	16	CASSYLGAGAQETQYF
.	TRBV18	TRBJ2-5	16	CASSPAGLTVGETQYF
.	TRBV4-1	TRBJ2-3	15	CASSLRDRNTDTQYF
.	TRBV6-1	TRBJ2-1	13	CASRDWAYNEQFF
.	TRBV5-1	TRBJ1-4	16	CASSLAGDRASEKLFF
.	TRBV19	TRBJ1-6	17	CASSIATGLVNNSPLHF
.	TRBV10-3	TRBJ2-7	13	CAIGKGEAYEQYF
once	TRBV28	TRBJ2-6	18	CASSFRPGASSGANVLTF